The T cell receptor beta chain described here comes from a study of beta chain features in type 1 diabetes. The entirety of the isolated RNA underwent reverse transcription, so expressed TCRB transcripts were sequenced. Assay used: immunoSEQ multiplex PCR; TCRdb lists only in-frame clones, some missing. Among approximately 250,000 clones, roughly 17% were seen once, and the ten largest hold 0.065% to 0.095%. Germline V gene lookup returns CDR1 SGHTA and CDR2 FQGTGA. The CDR3 consists of 17 residues. Germline trimming cut 1 base from V and 2 bases from J; bases unmatched to any gene: 6. This clone showed up just a few times. Its specificity is unknown. Cells sorted by CD45RO/CCR7/CD25/CD127/CD95/CD27 comprised CD4+ naive, central memory, regulatory and stem cell-like memory cells. Study-wide results and limits: TCRB CDR3s were moderately but significantly shorter in Type 1 diabetes patients in all four CD4+ subsets.

V gene TRBV7-3 combines with J gene TRBJ2-3; 10 nucleotides match TRBD2. Sequences were obtained from naive CD4+ T cells from blood. This TCR came from a young man with type 1 diabetes. DNA of the CDR3: TGTGCCAGCAGCTTAAACCCTAGCGGGAGCCTCACAGATACGCAGTATTTT. Translating it yields CASSLNPSGSLTDTQYF.